Listed below are T cell receptor beta chains from one sample, sequenced in a study of blood T cell repertoires in COVID-19. TCRdb's copy holds only in-frame clones and misses some; the assay was immunoSEQ multiplex PCR. Here the sample spans a few hundred thousand clones, roughly 80% being singletons. The sample was peripheral blood. Receptors were obtained from a person aged 70 to 85 with COVID-19, enrolled during active disease. The CDR3 runs from the conserved cysteine through the conserved F or W. The D gene is left open where the match is weak. Not all rows give a size; the values are once, few, many and, for expanded clones, a class.

V	D	J	size	length	DNA	CDR3
TRBV5-4	-	TRBJ1-2	-	17	TGTGCCAGCAGCTTGGCCGGTGGGGGCCAGGGGTCTTATGGCTACACCTTC	CASSLAGGGQGSYGYTF
TRBV7-7	-	TRBJ2-2	-	16	TGTGCCAGCAGCGGTAAGACAAATCCGAACACCGGGGAGCTGTTTTTT	CASSGKTNPNTGELFF
TRBV7-6	-	TRBJ2-2	-	16	TGTGCCAGCAGCTTTTTACTCGGGAGTAGCACCGGGGAGCTGTTTTTT	CASSFLLGSSTGELFF
TRBV6-5	-	TRBJ2-5	once	14	TGTGCCAGCAGTTCAACGGGGTGGTTGGAGACCCAGTACTTC	CASSSTGWLETQYF
TRBV11-2	-	TRBJ1-2	-	15	TGTGCCAGCAGCTTAGCCAGGGGAAACAACTATGGCTACACCTTC	CASSLARGNNYGYTF
TRBV3-1/TRBV3-2	-	TRBJ2-7	-	15	TGTGCCAGCAGCCATGGAAGGGAGGATACCTACGAGCAGTACTTC	CASSHGREDTYEQYF
TRBV25-1	TRBD2	TRBJ2-7	-	18	TGTGCCAGCATGAAAGGGTCCAGCGGGGGGGCAAATTGGTACGAGCAGTACTTC	CASMKGSSGGANWYEQYF
TRBV7-2	TRBD1	TRBJ2-2	-	16	TGTGCCACGAGAGGTCTGGGACAGGAGAACACCGGGGAGCTGTTTTTT	CATRGLGQENTGELFF
TRBV24-1	-	TRBJ2-1	once	12	TGTGCCACCAGTGATAGAGATGGTGAGCAGTTCTTC	CATSDRDGEQFF
TRBV28	-	TRBJ1-2	-	14	TGTGCCAGCAGATGGGGACTCTCTAACTATGGCTACACCTTC	CASRWGLSNYGYTF
TRBV7-9	-	TRBJ2-3	-	11	TGTGCCTCGGGTAACACAGATACGCAGTATTTT	CASGNTDTQYF
TRBV7-3	TRBD2	TRBJ2-3	few	14	TGTGCCAGCAGCTTACTAGCGGGGAGGGATACGCAGTATTTT	CASSLLAGRDTQYF
TRBV10-1	-	TRBJ1-5	once	13	TGCGCCAGCAGTGAGGCAGGGTACCAGCCCCAGCATTTT	CASSEAGYQPQHF
TRBV5-1	TRBD2	TRBJ2-1	few	17	TGCGCCAGCAGCCCCGGGGGGGGAGTAGCGGACTACAATGAGCAGTTCTTC	CASSPGGGVADYNEQFF
TRBV14	-	TRBJ2-7	-	13	TGTGCCAGCAGCCTCCGGGAAAACTACGAGCAGTACTTC	CASSLRENYEQYF
TRBV6-5	-	TRBJ1-2	-	13	TGTGCCAGCACGAACCAACAGGGTTTTGGCTACACCTTC	CASTNQQGFGYTF
TRBV9	TRBD1	TRBJ2-7	-	14	TGTGCCAGCAGCGACGGGACAGGGAGTGACGAGCAGTACTTC	CASSDGTGSDEQYF
TRBV4-2	TRBD2	TRBJ2-1	-	16	TGTGCCAGCAGCCCAGGGACTAGCGGGAGATACAATGAGCAGTTCTTC	CASSPGTSGRYNEQFF
TRBV5-4	TRBD1	TRBJ1-5	-	19	TGTGCCAGCAGCATAGAAAACTCAGGGGGTTACCATCGTGATCAGCCCCAGCATTTT	CASSIENSGGYHRDQPQHF
TRBV27	TRBD1	TRBJ1-2	-	14	TGTGCCAGCAGTATGGACAGGGGCGATGGAGGCTACACCTTC	CASSMDRGDGGYTF
TRBV6-6	TRBD1	TRBJ1-1	-	18	TGTGCCAGCAGTCCCCTCGACAGGGCTAACAGAATGAACACTGAAGCTTTCTTT	CASSPLDRANRMNTEAFF
TRBV9	-	TRBJ2-7	once	16	TGTGCCAGCAGCCCTCGAGCGGGTGCCCTCTCCTACGAGCAGTACTTC	CASSPRAGALSYEQYF
TRBV4-1	-	TRBJ1-2	-	14	TGCGCCAGCAGCCAAGAGATCAACAGCTATGGCTACACCTTC	CASSQEINSYGYTF
TRBV7-9	-	TRBJ2-3	-	14	TGTGCCAGCAGCGGCGGATTAGACACAGATACGCAGTATTTT	CASSGGLDTDTQYF
TRBV5-1	-	TRBJ2-5	-	14	TGCGCCAGCAGCCCGGGTAGCTTATCGGAGACCCAGTACTTC	CASSPGSLSETQYF
TRBV5-3	-	TRBJ1-4	-	19	TGTGCCAGAAGCTTCAGAGGTCCGCAATTACTCGCAACTAATGAAAAACTGTTTTTT	CARSFRGPQLLATNEKLFF
TRBV25-1	TRBD2	TRBJ2-1	once	18	TGTGCCAGCAGTCCCCCCGGACTAGCGGGGGGTACCTACAATGAGCAGTTCTTC	CASSPPGLAGGTYNEQFF
TRBV11-2	TRBD1	TRBJ2-7	-	14	TGTGCCAGCAGCTCCAGACAGGGAAGGGGCGAGCAGTACTTC	CASSSRQGRGEQYF
TRBV3-1/TRBV3-2	-	TRBJ1-5	-	16	TGTGCCAGCAGCCATGAAATTAGACAGGTAGGTCAGCCCCAGCATTTT	CASSHEIRQVGQPQHF
TRBV21-1	-	TRBJ1-3	-	18	TGTGCCAGCAGCAGAGAGACAGGGAAATGCCTCCCTGGAAACACCATATATTTT	CASSRETGKCLPGNTIYF
TRBV11-2	TRBD2	TRBJ2-1	-	15	TGTGCCAGCAGCCCCCTGGGAGGGTCCTACAATGAGCAGTTCTTC	CASSPLGGSYNEQFF
TRBV11-2	-	TRBJ2-5	-	12	TGTGCCAGCAGCTTAGCTGTCCAGACCCAGTACTTC	CASSLAVQTQYF
TRBV15	TRBD1	TRBJ2-7	few	16	TGTGCCACCAGAGTAATTGGACAGGGGCCCTCCTACGAGCAGTACTTC	CATRVIGQGPSYEQYF
TRBV3-1/TRBV3-2	TRBD2	TRBJ2-7	-	17	TGTGCCAGCAGCCAGGGCGGGGGGGCCCGGACCCTCTACGAGCAGTACTTC	CASSQGGGARTLYEQYF
TRBV28	-	TRBJ1-2	-	13	TGTGCCAGCAGTTTAGGACAAAACTATGGCTACACCTTC	CASSLGQNYGYTF
TRBV3-1/TRBV3-2	TRBD1	TRBJ2-3	-	15	TGTGCCAGCAGCCAACGCAGGGGGCCGGCAGATACGCAGTATTTT	CASSQRRGPADTQYF
TRBV2	TRBD2	TRBJ2-2	few	14	TGTGCCAAGACTAGCGGGGGCAACACCGGGGAGCTGTTTTTT	CAKTSGGNTGELFF
TRBV6-1	TRBD1	TRBJ1-3	-	14	TGTGCCAGCAGTGGGGGACAGGCTGGAAACACCATATATTTT	CASSGGQAGNTIYF
TRBV19	-	TRBJ1-5	-	17	TGTGCCAGTAGCCCCTCCCCTCAGGGAAATAGCAATCAGCCCCAGCATTTT	CASSPSPQGNSNQPQHF
TRBV7-2	TRBD2	TRBJ2-7	-	15	TGTGCCAGCAGCTTAGCAGCGGGAGGCGTGTACGAGCAGTACTTC	CASSLAAGGVYEQYF
TRBV28	-	TRBJ2-2	-	15	TGTGCCAGCAGTTTAACGACAGGAGTTACCGGGGAGCTGTTTTTT	CASSLTTGVTGELFF
TRBV6-2/TRBV6-3	TRBD1	TRBJ1-5	-	16	TGTGCCAGCAGTTACTCACAGGGGGCTTCGGATCAGCCCCAGCATTTT	CASSYSQGASDQPQHF
TRBV5-6	TRBD2	TRBJ2-3	-	12	TGTGCCAGCAGCGCTAGCGGGGGGGGCTTGTATTTT	CASSASGGGLYF
TRBV6-5	TRBD1	TRBJ1-2	-	15	TGTGCCAGCAAACCAGACAGGGATCGTTTCTATGGCTACACCTTC	CASKPDRDRFYGYTF
TRBV7-9	-	TRBJ1-5	-	16	TGTGCCAGCAGCCCAGAAGGGGGAGGGGCGAATCAGCCCCAGCATTTT	CASSPEGGGANQPQHF
TRBV5-1	-	TRBJ1-2	-	14	TGCGCCAGCAGCCCAGACTCATTTGACTATGGCTACACCTTC	CASSPDSFDYGYTF
TRBV27	TRBD2	TRBJ2-3	-	16	TGTGCCAGCATGGCTAGCGGGAGGCCCACCACAGATACGCAGTATTTT	CASMASGRPTTDTQYF
TRBV7-2	-	TRBJ2-2	few	12	TGTGCCAGCAGACCCTATTACGGGGAGCTGTTTTTT	CASRPYYGELFF
TRBV7-8	TRBD1	TRBJ1-2	-	16	TGTGCCAGCAGCCCACCCCGGACAGGGATCGACTATGGCTACACCTTC	CASSPPRTGIDYGYTF
TRBV12-3/TRBV12-4	-	TRBJ1-1	many	13	TGTGCCAGCAGTTTAAAGCGAAGCACTGAAGCTTTCTTT	CASSLKRSTEAFF
TRBV3-1/TRBV3-2	-	TRBJ2-2	-	15	TGTGCCAGCAGCCAAGCCATCCAATCCACCGGGGAGCTGTTTTTT	CASSQAIQSTGELFF
TRBV6-5	-	TRBJ2-3	-	15	TGTGCCAGCAGACGGACAGCCGGCGCGGCAGATACGCAGTATTTT	CASRRTAGAADTQYF
TRBV29-1	-	TRBJ1-3	-	11	TGCAGCGTTCCCTCGGGGGGCACCATATATTTT	CSVPSGGTIYF
TRBV7-3	TRBD2	TRBJ2-2	-	16	TGTGCCAGCAGCTTAAGAGCGGGAGCGGCCACCGGGGAGCTGTTTTTT	CASSLRAGAATGELFF
TRBV14	-	TRBJ1-2	once	15	TGTGCCAGCAGCCAAGGAACTCTCCGGAACTATGGCTACACCTTC	CASSQGTLRNYGYTF
TRBV29-1	TRBD1	TRBJ1-5	-	13	TGCAGCGCCTCTCAGGGGGTTGGTCAGCCCCAGCATTTT	CSASQGVGQPQHF
TRBV5-1	-	TRBJ2-3	-	15	TGCGCCAGCAGCTCCTACGGGGGTCCGGGTGATACGCAGTATTTT	CASSSYGGPGDTQYF
TRBV7-6	TRBD1	TRBJ1-2	-	15	TGTGCCAGCAGCCAGGGACAGGGGGGAAACTATGGCTACACCTTC	CASSQGQGGNYGYTF
TRBV27	TRBD1	TRBJ1-5	-	15	TGTGCCAGCAGCCGACAGGGGTGGACGCATCAGCCCCAGCATTTT	CASSRQGWTHQPQHF
TRBV27	TRBD2	TRBJ2-7	-	14	TGTGCCAGCTCGCGCGGGAGGGGCGCCTACGAGCAGTACTTC	CASSRGRGAYEQYF